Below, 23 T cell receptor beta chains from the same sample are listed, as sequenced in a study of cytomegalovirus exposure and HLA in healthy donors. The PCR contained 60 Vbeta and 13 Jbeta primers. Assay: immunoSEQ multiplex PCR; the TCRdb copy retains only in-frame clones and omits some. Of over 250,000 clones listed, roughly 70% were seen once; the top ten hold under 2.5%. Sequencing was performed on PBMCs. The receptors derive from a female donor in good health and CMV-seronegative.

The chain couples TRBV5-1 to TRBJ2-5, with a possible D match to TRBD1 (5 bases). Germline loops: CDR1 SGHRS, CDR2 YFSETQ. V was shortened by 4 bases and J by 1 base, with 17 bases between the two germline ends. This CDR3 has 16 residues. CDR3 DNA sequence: TGCGCCAGCAGCACAGCACCCGACAGAAGCCAAGAGACCCAGTACTTC. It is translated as CASSTAPDRSQETQYF.

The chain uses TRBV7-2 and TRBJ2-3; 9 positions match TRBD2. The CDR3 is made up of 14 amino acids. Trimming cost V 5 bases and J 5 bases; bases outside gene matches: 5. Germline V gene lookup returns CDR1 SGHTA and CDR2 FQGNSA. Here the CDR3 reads CASSPQREVDTQYF. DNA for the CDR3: TGTGCCAGCAGCCCTCAGCGGGAGGTAGATACGCAGTATTTT.

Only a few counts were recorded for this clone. CDR3 sequence (DNA): TGTGCCAGCAGTTACAGACACTTTACAGGGTTTTATGGCTACACCTTC. Amino acid sequence: CASSYRHFTGFYGYTF. The genes are TRBV6-6 and TRBJ1-2; possibly TRBD1 for D (6 bases). CDR3 size: 16 residues. V lost 2 bases to trimming and J lost 5 bases, with 18 bases between them. From germline, CDR1 is MNHNY and CDR2 SVGAGI (reference sequence).

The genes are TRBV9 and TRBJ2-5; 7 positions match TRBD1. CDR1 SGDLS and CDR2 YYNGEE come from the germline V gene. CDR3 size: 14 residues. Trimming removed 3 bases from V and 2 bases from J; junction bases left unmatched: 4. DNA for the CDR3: TGTGCCAGCAGCGCGTACAGGGGTCAAGAGACCCAGTACTTC. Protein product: CASSAYRGQETQYF.

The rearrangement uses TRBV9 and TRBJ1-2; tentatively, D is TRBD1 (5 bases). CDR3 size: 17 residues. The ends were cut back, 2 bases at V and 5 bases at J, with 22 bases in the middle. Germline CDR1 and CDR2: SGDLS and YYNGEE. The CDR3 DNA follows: TGTGCCAGCAGCGTTTCCCCCAGGGCCCGAGGATCGTATGGCTACACCTTC. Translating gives CASSVSPRARGSYGYTF.

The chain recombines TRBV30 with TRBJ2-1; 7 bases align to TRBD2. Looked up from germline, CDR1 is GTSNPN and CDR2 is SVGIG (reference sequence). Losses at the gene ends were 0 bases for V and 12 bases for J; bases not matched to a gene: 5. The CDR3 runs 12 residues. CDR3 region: CAWSVGAGRQFF. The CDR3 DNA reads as TGTGCCTGGAGTGTAGGAGCGGGAAGGCAGTTCTTC.

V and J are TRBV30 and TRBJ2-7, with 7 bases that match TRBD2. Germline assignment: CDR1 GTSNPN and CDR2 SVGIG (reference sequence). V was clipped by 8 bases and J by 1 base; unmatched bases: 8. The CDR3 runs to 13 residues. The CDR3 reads CAGWDGGSYEQYF. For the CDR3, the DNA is TGTGCCGGATGGGACGGGGGGTCCTACGAGCAGTACTTC.

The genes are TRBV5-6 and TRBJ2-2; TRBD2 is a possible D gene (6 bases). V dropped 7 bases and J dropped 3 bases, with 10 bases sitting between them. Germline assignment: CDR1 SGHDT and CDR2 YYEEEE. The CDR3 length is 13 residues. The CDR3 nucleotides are TGTGCCAGCGCTCCGGGAGACACCGGGGAGCTGTTTTTT. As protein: CASAPGDTGELFF.

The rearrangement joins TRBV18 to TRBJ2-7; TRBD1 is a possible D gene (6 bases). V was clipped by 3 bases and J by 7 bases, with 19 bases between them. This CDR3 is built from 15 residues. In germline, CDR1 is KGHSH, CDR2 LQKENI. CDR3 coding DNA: TGTGCCAGCTCACCTCTGGCAGGGGTTCGGGAAGAGCAGTACTTC. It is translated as CASSPLAGVREEQYF.

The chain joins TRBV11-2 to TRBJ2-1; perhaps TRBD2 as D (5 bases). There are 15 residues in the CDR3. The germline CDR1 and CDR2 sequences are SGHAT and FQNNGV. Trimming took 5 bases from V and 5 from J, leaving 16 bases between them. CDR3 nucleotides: TGTGCCAGCAGCCGAGCCAGCGGCCTACACAATGAGCAGTTCTTC. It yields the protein CASSRASGLHNEQFF.

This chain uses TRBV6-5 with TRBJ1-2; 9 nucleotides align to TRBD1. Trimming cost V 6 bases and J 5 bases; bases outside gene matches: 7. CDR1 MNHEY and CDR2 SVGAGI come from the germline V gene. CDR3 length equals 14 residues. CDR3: CASRLGQGRYGYTF. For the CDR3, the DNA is TGTGCCAGCAGGCTCGGACAGGGGAGGTATGGCTACACCTTC.

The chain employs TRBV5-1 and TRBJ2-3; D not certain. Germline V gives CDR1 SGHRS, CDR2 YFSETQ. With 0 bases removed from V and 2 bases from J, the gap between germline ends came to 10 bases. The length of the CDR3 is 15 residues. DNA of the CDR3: TGCGCCAGCAGCTTGGGTATCGGAGACACAGATACGCAGTATTTT. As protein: CASSLGIGDTDTQYF.

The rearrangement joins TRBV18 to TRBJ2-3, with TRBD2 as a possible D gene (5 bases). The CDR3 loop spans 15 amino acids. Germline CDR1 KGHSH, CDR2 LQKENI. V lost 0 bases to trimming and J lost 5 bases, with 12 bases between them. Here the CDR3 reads CASSPPAAVEDTQYF. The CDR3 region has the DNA TGTGCCAGCTCACCACCGGCAGCGGTAGAAGATACGCAGTATTTT.

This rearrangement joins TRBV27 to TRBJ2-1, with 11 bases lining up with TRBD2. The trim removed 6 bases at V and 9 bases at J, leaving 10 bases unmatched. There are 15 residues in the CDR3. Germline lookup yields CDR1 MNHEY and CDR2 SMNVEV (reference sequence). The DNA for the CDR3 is TGTGCCAGCAGGCCGCTGGGGCTAGCGGGAGGTGAGCAGTTCTTC. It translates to CASRPLGLAGGEQFF.

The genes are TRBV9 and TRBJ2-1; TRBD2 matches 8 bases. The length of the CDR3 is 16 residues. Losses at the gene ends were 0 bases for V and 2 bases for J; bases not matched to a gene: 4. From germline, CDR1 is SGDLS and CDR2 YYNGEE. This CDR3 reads CASSVASGSTYNEQFF. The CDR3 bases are TGTGCCAGCAGCGTAGCGAGCGGGAGCACCTACAATGAGCAGTTCTTC.

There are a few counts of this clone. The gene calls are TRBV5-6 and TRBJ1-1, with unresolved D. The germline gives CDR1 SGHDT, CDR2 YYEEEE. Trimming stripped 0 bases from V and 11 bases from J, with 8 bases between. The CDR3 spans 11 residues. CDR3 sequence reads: CASSLGEKAFF. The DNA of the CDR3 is TGTGCCAGCAGCTTGGGAGAGAAGGCTTTCTTT.

CDR3 sequence: CASRDLRQPQHF. Written as DNA, the CDR3 is TGTGCCAGTAGGGACTTAAGGCAGCCCCAGCATTTT. The chain is built from TRBV19 and TRBJ1-5; D is unresolved. This CDR3 has 12 residues. V dropped 6 bases and J dropped 7 bases, with 10 bases sitting between them. Germline V gene lookup returns CDR1 LNHDA and CDR2 SQIVND (reference sequence).

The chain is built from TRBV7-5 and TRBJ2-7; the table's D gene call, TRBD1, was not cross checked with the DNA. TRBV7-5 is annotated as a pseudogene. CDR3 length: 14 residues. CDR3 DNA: TGTGTCACGTCCGGAGGTGGGGGCGGTGGCGAGCAGTACTTC. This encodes CVTSGGGGGGEQYF.

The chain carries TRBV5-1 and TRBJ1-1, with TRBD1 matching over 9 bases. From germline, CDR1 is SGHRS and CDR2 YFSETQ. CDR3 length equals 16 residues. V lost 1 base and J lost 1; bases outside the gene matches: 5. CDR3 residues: CASSLSDRGPNTEAFF. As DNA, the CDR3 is TGCGCCAGCAGCTTGTCGGACAGGGGACCGAACACTGAAGCTTTCTTT.

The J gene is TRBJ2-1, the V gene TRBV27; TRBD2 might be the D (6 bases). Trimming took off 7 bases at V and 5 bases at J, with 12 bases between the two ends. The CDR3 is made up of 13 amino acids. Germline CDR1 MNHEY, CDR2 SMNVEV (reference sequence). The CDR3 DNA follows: TGTGCCAGCATCGCGGGAACAAACAATGAGCAGTTCTTC. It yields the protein CASIAGTNNEQFF.

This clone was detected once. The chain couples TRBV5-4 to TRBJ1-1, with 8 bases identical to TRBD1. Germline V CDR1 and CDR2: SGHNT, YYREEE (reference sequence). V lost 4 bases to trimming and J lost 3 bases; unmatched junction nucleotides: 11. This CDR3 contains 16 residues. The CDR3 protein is CASSLGGNRGDTEAFF. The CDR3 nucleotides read TGTGCCAGCAGCCTGGGGGGAAACAGGGGGGACACTGAAGCTTTCTTT.

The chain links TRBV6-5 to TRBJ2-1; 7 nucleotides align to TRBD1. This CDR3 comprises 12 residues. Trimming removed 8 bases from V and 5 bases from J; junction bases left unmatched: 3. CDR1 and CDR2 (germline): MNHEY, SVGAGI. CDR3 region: CASRDRNNEQFF. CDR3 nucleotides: TGTGCCAGCCGGGACAGAAACAATGAGCAGTTCTTC.

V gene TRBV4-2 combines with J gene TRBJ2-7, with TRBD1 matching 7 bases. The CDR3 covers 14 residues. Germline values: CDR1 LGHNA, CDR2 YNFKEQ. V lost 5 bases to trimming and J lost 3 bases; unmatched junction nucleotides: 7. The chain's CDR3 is CASSWDSRNYEQYF. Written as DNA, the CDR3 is TGTGCCAGCAGCTGGGACAGCCGTAACTACGAGCAGTACTTC.